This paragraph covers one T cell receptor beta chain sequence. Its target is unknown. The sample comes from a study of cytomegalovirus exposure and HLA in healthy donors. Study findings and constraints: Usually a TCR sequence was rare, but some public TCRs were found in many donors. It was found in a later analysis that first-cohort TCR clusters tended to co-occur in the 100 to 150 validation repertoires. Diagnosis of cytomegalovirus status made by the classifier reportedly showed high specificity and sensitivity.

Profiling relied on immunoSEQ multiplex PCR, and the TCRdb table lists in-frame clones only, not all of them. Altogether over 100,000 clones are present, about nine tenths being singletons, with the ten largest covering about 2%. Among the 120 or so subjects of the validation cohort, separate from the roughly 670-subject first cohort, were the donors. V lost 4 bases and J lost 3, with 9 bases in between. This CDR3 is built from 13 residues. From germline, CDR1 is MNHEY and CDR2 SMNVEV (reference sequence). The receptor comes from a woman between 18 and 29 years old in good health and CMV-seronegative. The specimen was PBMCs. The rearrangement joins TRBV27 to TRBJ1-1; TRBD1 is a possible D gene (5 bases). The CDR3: CASSYRGDTEAFF. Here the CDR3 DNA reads TGTGCCAGCAGTTATCGGGGGGACACTGAAGCTTTCTTT.